The 24 T cell receptor beta chains presented below share a single source sample, sequenced in a study of T cell responses to AZD1222 COVID-19 vaccine. Produced via immunoSEQ multiplex PCR; TCRdb's table is partial and in-frame only. Of about 140,000 clones listed, roughly 90% are singletons. Sample: peripheral blood, taken on day 0 of AZD1222 vaccination. These TCRs come from an adult in good health.

V is TRBV28 and J is TRBJ2-7; the D is unclear. Trimming removed 6 bases at V and 6 bases at J, with 12 bases between. This CDR3 is built from 12 residues. The V gene's germline CDR1 is MDHEN and CDR2 SYDVKM. The CDR3 loop reads CASRESRSEQYF. For the CDR3, the DNA is TGTGCCAGCAGGGAAAGTAGAAGCGAGCAGTACTTC.

The rearrangement links TRBV9 to TRBJ1-6; D might be TRBD1 (5 bases). Trimming pared 4 bases from V and 5 bases from J, leaving 10 bases between. From germline, CDR1 is SGDLS and CDR2 YYNGEE. This CDR3 has 14 residues. In DNA form, the CDR3 reads TGTGCCAGCAGCACCGGGGGGGATAATTCACCCCTCCACTTT. This sequence encodes CASSTGGDNSPLHF.

The J gene is TRBJ1-5, the V gene TRBV7-8; no definite D call. Germline CDR1 reads SGHVS; CDR2 reads FQNEAQ. Trimming removed 2 bases from V and 3 bases from J, with 2 bases in between. This CDR3 spans 12 amino acids. The CDR3 DNA is TGTGCCAGCAGCTTATACAATCAGCCCCAGCATTTT. Its protein is CASSLYNQPQHF.

The chain uses TRBV5-5 and TRBJ2-7, with 11 bases identical to TRBD2. Germline V gene data show CDR1 as SGHKS and CDR2 as YYEKEE (reference sequence). V dropped 4 bases and J dropped 2; count of bases not matched to a gene: 2. The CDR3 loop spans 14 amino acids. This CDR3 is CASSQTSGTYEQYF. The CDR3 DNA reads as TGTGCCAGCAGCCAGACTAGCGGGACCTACGAGCAGTACTTC.

This clone was seen a single time. The chain employs TRBV27 and TRBJ1-1; 9 nucleotides align to TRBD1. CDR3 length: 14 amino acids. V gave up 10 bases and J gave up 3 bases; unmatched junction bases: 9. The germline V gene encodes CDR1 MNHEY and CDR2 SMNVEV (reference sequence). Here the CDR3 reads CATQRTGEDTEAFF. CDR3 bases: TGTGCCACCCAAAGGACAGGGGAGGACACTGAAGCTTTCTTT.

V and J are TRBV6-1 and TRBJ2-3, with TRBD2 matching 7 bases. Trimming at V came to 1 base and at J to 2 bases, leaving 3 bases not matched to a gene. CDR1 and CDR2 from the germline V gene are MNHNS and SASEGT. The CDR3 sequence is 15 residues long. The CDR3 reads CASSEVGLDTDTQYF. In nucleotides, the CDR3 is TGTGCCAGCAGTGAAGTCGGACTAGACACAGATACGCAGTATTTT.

The V call is TRBV16, the J call TRBJ1-1, with D maybe TRBD1 (5 bases). The CDR3 runs 12 residues. From germline, CDR1 is KGHSY and CDR2 FQNENV. V lost 4 bases to trimming and J lost 6 bases, with 9 bases between them. CDR3 sequence reads: CASSPTGPEAFF. Here the CDR3 DNA reads TGTGCCAGCAGCCCCACAGGCCCTGAAGCTTTCTTT.

J is TRBJ1-1 and V is TRBV11-3, with D possibly TRBD1 on 5 matching bases. This CDR3 comprises 14 residues. Germline CDR1 SGHNT, CDR2 YENEEA. Trimming took off 5 bases at V and 5 bases at J, with 15 bases between the two ends. The CDR3 DNA sequence: TGTGCCAGCAGCGCCGGAGGGGCGCGGACTGAAGCTTTCTTT. The encoded protein is CASSAGGARTEAFF.

The chain carries TRBV11-2 and TRBJ2-5; 11 bases align to TRBD2. Germline V gives CDR1 SGHAT, CDR2 FQNNGV. The V and J ends lost 5 bases and 0 bases, in that order; junction bases with no gene match: 2. This CDR3 spans 15 amino acids. CDR3 nucleotide sequence: TGTGCCAGCAGCCGACTAGCGGGGTACCAAGAGACCCAGTACTTC. Its translation is CASSRLAGYQETQYF.

V and J are TRBV15 and TRBJ2-2; 11 nucleotides agree with TRBD2. The CDR3 contains 17 residues. V dropped 3 bases and J dropped 2; count of bases not matched to a gene: 5. Germline CDR1 is LNHNV and CDR2 is YYDKDF (reference sequence). The CDR3 protein is CATSSLLAGGNTGELFF. CDR3 nucleotide sequence: TGTGCCACCAGCAGCCTCCTAGCGGGAGGTAACACCGGGGAGCTGTTTTTT. The full variable domain, completed using reference TRBV15 and TRBJ2-2, is DAMVIQNPRYQVTQFGKPVTLSCSQTLNHNVMYWYQQKSSQAPKLLFHYYDKDFNNEADTPDNFQSRRPNTSFCFLDIRSPGLGDTAMYLCATSSLLAGGNTGELFFGEGSRLTVL.

The chain combines TRBV28 with TRBJ1-2; the D is unclear. The CDR3 is made up of 13 amino acids. Germline lookup yields CDR1 MDHEN and CDR2 SYDVKM. Trimming took off 10 bases at V and 7 bases at J, with 19 bases between the two ends. CDR3 nucleotides: TGTGCCACCCCCCTTGAGGGAGGCAGTGGCTACACCTTC. Protein product: CATPLEGGSGYTF.

V is TRBV19 and J is TRBJ2-3; perhaps TRBD2 as D (5 bases). CDR1 LNHDA and CDR2 SQIVND come from the germline V gene (reference sequence). Trimming pared 6 bases from V and 5 bases from J, leaving 12 bases between. This CDR3 comprises 13 residues. The CDR3 loop reads CASSPTRLDTQYF. The CDR3 nucleotides read TGTGCCAGTAGCCCTACTAGATTAGATACGCAGTATTTT.

This chain links TRBV29-1 with TRBJ2-5, with D tentatively TRBD1 or TRBD2 (5 bases each). The germline V gene has CDR1 SQVTM and CDR2 ANQGSEA. The CDR3 is 13 residues long. The V gene lost 6 bases and the J gene lost 3 bases, with 14 bases spanning the gap. As DNA, the CDR3 is TGCAGCGTCGAGAGGGGTTCCGAAGAGACCCAGTACTTC. This sequence encodes CSVERGSEETQYF.

The chain carries TRBV18 and TRBJ1-1; D uncertain. The CDR3 totals 14 residues. CDR1 and CDR2 from the germline V gene are KGHSH and LQKENI. The ends were cut back, 3 bases at V and 6 bases at J, with 14 bases in the middle. The CDR3 DNA sequence: TGTGCCAGCTCACCCTTAAGTCCCGAGGCTGAAGCTTTCTTT. Translating it yields CASSPLSPEAEAFF.

The chain has TRBV3-1 (or the pseudogene TRBV3-2) and TRBJ1-1; 7 bases agree with TRBD1. CDR1 is LGHDT and CDR2 is YNNKEL in the germline V gene (reference sequence). The CDR3 covers 14 residues. V lost 2 bases to trimming and J lost 7 bases; unmatched junction nucleotides: 7. CDR3 sequence: CASSQTPGQSEAFF. The CDR3 coding sequence is TGTGCCAGCAGCCAAACACCGGGACAGAGTGAAGCTTTCTTT.

V usage is TRBV24-1 and J usage is TRBJ2-6; D gene uncertain. CDR3 length equals 16 residues. V shed 0 bases and J shed 4 bases, with 9 bases lying between them. Germline-derived CDR1 and CDR2 are KGHDR and SFDVKD. CDR3 sequence (DNA): TGTGCCACCAGTGATTTGCTTCCCTCAGGGGCCAACGTCCTGACTTTC. Encoded protein: CATSDLLPSGANVLTF.

The V call is TRBV21-1, the J call TRBJ2-5; the DNA was not used to check the table's D call, TRBD1. TRBV21-1 is designated a pseudogene. This CDR3 is 17 amino acids long. The DNA for the CDR3 is TGTGCCAGCAGCAAAAGGGGGGAGAGACAGGGGGCAAAGACCCAGTACTTC. Amino acid sequence: CASSKRGERQGAKTQYF.

The chain links TRBV24-1 to TRBJ2-2, with 11 bases identical to TRBD1. Germline V gene sequence: CDR1 KGHDR, CDR2 SFDVKD. The CDR3 covers 16 residues. With 3 bases clipped from V and 5 bases from J, the junction kept 4 bases outside the gene matches. The CDR3 coding sequence is TGTGCCACCAGTGATGCCGGGACAGGGGGGACCGGGGAGCTGTTTTTT. Amino acids: CATSDAGTGGTGELFF.

The chain is built from TRBV7-2 and TRBJ2-7; D may correspond to TRBD1 or TRBD2 (5 bases each). CDR3 length: 13 residues. Per the germline V gene, CDR1 is SGHTA and CDR2 is FQGNSA. V lost 0 bases and J lost 4, with 7 bases in between. The CDR3 DNA is TGTGCCAGCAGCTTAGCGGGGGTGTACGAGCAGTACTTC. Its protein product is CASSLAGVYEQYF. Looking up the rest from reference TRBV7-2 and TRBJ2-7 gives the full variable domain: GAGVSQSPSNKVTEKGKDVELRCDPISGHTALYWYRQSLGQGLEFLIYFQGNSAPDKSGLPSDRFSAERTGGSVSTLTIQRTQQEDSAVYLCASSLAGVYEQYFGPGTRLTVT.

The chain uses TRBV19 and TRBJ2-3, with D tentatively TRBD1 (8 bases). Looked up from germline, CDR1 is LNHDA and CDR2 is SQIVND (reference sequence). V was shortened by 3 bases and J by 5 bases, with 21 bases between the two germline ends. This CDR3 region has 17 residues. CDR3 nucleotides: TGTGCCAGTAGTATTCCGGGCGGGAGCAGGGGGCGAGATACGCAGTATTTT. This translates into CASSIPGGSRGRDTQYF.

This chain links TRBV3-1 (or the pseudogene TRBV3-2) with TRBJ2-5, with a weak D call TRBD1 (6 bases). CDR3 length equals 15 residues. The V end was cut by 5 bases, the J end by 2 bases, with 15 bases between. Germline loops: CDR1 LGHDT, CDR2 YNNKEL (reference sequence). Here the CDR3 reads CASSKNTGRQETQYF. CDR3 in DNA: TGTGCCAGCAGCAAAAACACAGGGCGACAAGAGACCCAGTACTTC.

The chain combines TRBV9 with TRBJ2-1; 7 positions match TRBD2. Trimming removed 7 bases from V and 4 bases from J; junction bases left unmatched: 11. This CDR3 region has 15 residues. Germline CDR1 SGDLS, CDR2 YYNGEE. The CDR3 sequence is CASASGTSEYNEQFF. DNA of the CDR3: TGTGCCAGCGCCTCCGGAACTAGCGAGTACAATGAGCAGTTCTTC.

This CDR3 is CASSDWDRLPPTF. DNA for the CDR3: TGTGCCAGCAGTGATTGGGACAGGCTACCGCCCACCTTC. V usage is TRBV6-1 and J usage is TRBJ1-2; 8 bases match TRBD1. This CDR3 has 13 amino acids. From germline, CDR1 is MNHNS and CDR2 SASEGT. V trimming: 3 bases; J trimming: 13 bases; junction bases outside the gene matches: 10.

The chain recombines TRBV7-6 with TRBJ1-3, with D tentatively TRBD1 (5 bases). Germline CDR1 reads SGHVS; CDR2 reads FNYEAQ. This CDR3 is built from 15 residues. V was pared by 1 base and J by 0 bases, with 7 bases between. CDR3 bases: TGTGCCAGCAGCTTAGGACAGAACTCTGGAAACACCATATATTTT. This encodes CASSLGQNSGNTIYF.